Below, 17 T cell receptor beta chains from the same sample are listed, as sequenced in a study of T-cell memory formation after mild COVID-19. One entry per CDR3 protein results from TCRdb running MiXCR on the 5' RACE reads. Of 550,000 to 600,000 distinct CDR3 sequences in the sample, about a fifth were seen once. Sequencing input: PBMCs or a T cell subset sorted from them (not recorded which). These receptors originate from an adult woman who had mild COVID-19 (a few samples of this study predate the infection). Cell type and time point are not known.

V and J are TRBV18 and TRBJ1-5; a possible D gene is TRBD1 (5 bases). The CDR3 is made up of 13 amino acids. Germline CDR1 is KGHSH and CDR2 is LQKENI. V dropped 5 bases and J dropped 8 bases, with 13 bases sitting between them. The CDR3 coding sequence is TGTGCCAGCTCATCGACACGCAGGGAGCCCCAGCATTTT. It translates to CASSSTRREPQHF.

In this sample, this clonotype turned up a few times. The chain has TRBV11-2 and TRBJ2-4; TRBD1 matches 7 bases. The V segment lost 5 bases and the J segment 9 bases; nucleotides outside the gene matches: 10. CDR3 length: 14 residues. The V gene's germline CDR1 is SGHAT and CDR2 FQNNGV. The DNA of the CDR3 is TGTGCCAGCAGCCAGAACAGGGGTCGAGGCATTCAGTACTTC. Translating it yields CASSQNRGRGIQYF.

This clonotype turned up a few times. The chain is built from TRBV19 and TRBJ2-1; the match to TRBD2 covers 8 bases. Germline values: CDR1 LNHDA, CDR2 SQIVND (reference sequence). V dropped 2 bases and J dropped 7; count of bases not matched to a gene: 16. This CDR3 has 18 amino acids. The CDR3 DNA sequence: TGTGCCAGTAGTATAAACGGGAGGGCCAGGGATAGGAGGAATGAGCAGTTCTTC. Protein sequence: CASSINGRARDRRNEQFF.

The V call is TRBV20-1, the J call TRBJ2-7, with 8 nucleotides matching TRBD2. Germline loops: CDR1 DFQATT, CDR2 SNEGSKA (reference sequence). After removal of 5 bases from V and 0 bases from J, the junction contained 9 bases not matched to a gene. CDR3 length equals 15 residues. The DNA for the CDR3 is TGCAGTGCTCGGCTTAGCGGGGTTTACTCCTACGAGCAGTACTTC. This codes for CSARLSGVYSYEQYF.

The chain carries TRBV4-1 and TRBJ2-7; a possible D gene is TRBD2 (6 bases). V dropped 11 bases and J dropped 5 bases, with 25 bases sitting between them. This CDR3 contains 15 residues. CDR1 MGHRA and CDR2 YSYEKL come from the germline V gene. The CDR3 DNA reads TGCGCCGCCAGCAGCCAAGTGGGGGGATCCCACGAGCAGTACTTC. It specifies CAASSQVGGSHEQYF.

J is TRBJ1-6 and V is TRBV20-1; D is undetermined. V was shortened by 0 bases and J by 7 bases, with 16 bases between the two germline ends. CDR3 size: 16 residues. Germline CDR1 reads DFQATT; CDR2 reads SNEGSKA (reference sequence). The CDR3 loop reads CSARDIVRALNSPLHF. As DNA, the CDR3 is TGCAGTGCTAGAGATATAGTCCGGGCGTTAAATTCACCCCTCCACTTT.

This clonotype was counted ten times or more. The V and J genes are TRBV7-6 and TRBJ1-1; perhaps TRBD1 as D (5 bases). Trimming took off 5 bases at V and 1 base at J, with 17 bases between the two ends. The CDR3 covers 16 residues. The germline V gene encodes CDR1 SGHVS and CDR2 FNYEAQ. CDR3 sequence: CASSVAREEWNTEAFF. Here the CDR3 DNA reads TGTGCCAGCAGCGTTGCCAGGGAAGAATGGAACACTGAAGCTTTCTTT. Full variable domain (outside the CDR3, taken from reference TRBV7-6 and TRBJ1-1): GAGVSQSPRYKVTKRGQDVALRCDPISGHVSLYWYRQALGQGPEFLTYFNYEAQQDKSGLPNDRFSAERPEGSISTLTIQRTEQRDSAMYRCASSVAREEWNTEAFFGQGTRLTVV.

This clonotype was seen a few times. The genes are TRBV6-5 and TRBJ1-2; tentatively, D is TRBD1 (5 bases). The CDR3 is 15 amino acids. Germline loops: CDR1 MNHEY, CDR2 SVGAGI. V was pared by 6 bases and J by 6 bases, with 20 bases between. This CDR3 reads CASSLYTGTPNGYTF. The CDR3 nucleotides are TGTGCCAGCAGCCTATACACCGGGACCCCTAATGGCTACACCTTC.

There are a few counts of this clonotype. This chain links TRBV24-1 with TRBJ1-2; maybe TRBD1 (6 bases). Germline V gene data show CDR1 as KGHDR and CDR2 as SFDVKD. V gave up 5 bases and J gave up 6 bases, with 18 bases separating them. The CDR3 contains 15 residues. CDR3 amino acids: CATSGGGQRVDGYTF. CDR3 DNA: TGTGCCACCAGTGGGGGGGGACAACGCGTGGATGGCTACACCTTC.

This clonotype was seen more than once but under ten times. The chain recombines TRBV12-3 or TRBV12-4 with TRBJ1-5; D might be TRBD1 (5 bases). There are 16 residues in the CDR3. V was pared by 1 base and J by 1 base, with 11 bases between. The CDR3 DNA sequence: TGTGCCAGCAGTTTAGAAGGGGTGGGAAGCAATCAGCCCCAGCATTTT. Its protein product is CASSLEGVGSNQPQHF.

V gene TRBV6-5 combines with J gene TRBJ2-5; D is perhaps TRBD2 (6 bases). Trimming shortened V by 6 bases and J by 5 bases, and 13 bases separated the two germline ends. Germline CDR1 reads MNHEY; CDR2 reads SVGAGI. The CDR3 is made up of 13 amino acids. This CDR3 reads CASSNRREETQYF. In DNA form, the CDR3 reads TGTGCCAGCAGCAATCGACGGGAGGAGACCCAGTACTTC.

V gene TRBV12-3 or TRBV12-4 combines with J gene TRBJ2-3; D remains unclear. The CDR3 is 13 amino acids. The V end lost 3 bases, the J end lost 3 bases, and 7 bases lay between the germline ends. CDR3 nucleotide sequence: TGTGCCAGCAGTTTCAGGATTACAGATACGCAGTATTTT. Translated: CASSFRITDTQYF.

This chain joins TRBV29-1 and TRBJ2-3; D may correspond to TRBD1 or TRBD2 (5 bases each). The CDR3 runs to 11 residues. Germline values: CDR1 SQVTM, CDR2 ANQGSEA. Trimming took off 6 bases at V and 9 bases at J, with 13 bases between the two ends. Here the CDR3 DNA reads TGCAGCGTGGGGGACCCGAGGACGCAGTATTTT. This encodes CSVGDPRTQYF.

This clonotype has just a few counts. V is TRBV28 and J is TRBJ1-4, with D unclear. The germline gives CDR1 MDHEN, CDR2 SYDVKM. The CDR3 spans 14 residues. Trimming stripped 6 bases from V and 4 bases from J, with 12 bases between. In DNA form, the CDR3 reads TGTGCCAGCAGCCTTCCTCTCGATAATGAAAAACTGTTTTTT. Its translation: CASSLPLDNEKLFF.

This clonotype came up a few times. V is TRBV7-2 and J is TRBJ1-6; 7 bases are a match to TRBD1. Looked up from germline, CDR1 is SGHTA and CDR2 is FQGNSA. The CDR3 has 15 residues. Germline trimming cut 5 bases from V and 7 bases from J; bases unmatched to any gene: 8. The DNA of the CDR3 is TGTGCCAGCAGCCCCGCCGGGACAGAAAATTCACCCCTCCACTTT. As protein: CASSPAGTENSPLHF. The variable domain in full, completed from reference TRBV7-2 and TRBJ1-6, reads GAGVSQSPSNKVTEKGKDVELRCDPISGHTALYWYRQSLGQGLEFLIYFQGNSAPDKSGLPSDRFSAERTGGSVSTLTIQRTQQEDSAVYLCASSPAGTENSPLHFGNGTRLTVT.

This clonotype was found a few times. The rearrangement joins TRBV19 to TRBJ2-7; 10 bases agree with TRBD1. V trimming: 8 bases; J trimming: 4 bases; junction bases outside the gene matches: 8. Germline loops: CDR1 LNHDA, CDR2 SQIVND (reference sequence). The CDR3 spans 14 residues. DNA for the CDR3: TGTGCCAGTTCGGCCGGGACAGGGGATTACGAGCAGTACTTC. Translating it yields CASSAGTGDYEQYF.

This clonotype was found a few times. With a much larger clone just one base away, this may be a read error. J is TRBJ2-2 and V is TRBV15; D not resolved. V was cut by 5 bases and J by 0 bases, with 4 bases left in between. There are 13 residues in the CDR3. From germline, CDR1 is LNHNV and CDR2 YYDKDF (reference sequence). The DNA for the CDR3 is TGTGCCACCAGCTTAACGAACACCGGGGAGCTGTTTTTT. Residues: CATSLTNTGELFF. Drawing the rest from reference TRBV15 and TRBJ2-2, the complete variable domain is DAMVIQNPRYQVTQFGKPVTLSCSQTLNHNVMYWYQQKSSQAPKLLFHYYDKDFNNEADTPDNFQSRRPNTSFCFLDIRSPGLGDTAMYLCATSLTNTGELFFGEGSRLTVL.